This is a list of T cell receptor beta chains from one sample in a study of shared clonotypes between healthy human individuals. The table came from immunoSEQ multiplex PCR; TCRdb's copy has only in-frame clones and leaves some out. The sample holds millions of clones, around nine tenths seen once. Sequencing input: naive CD4+ T cells sorted from blood. These receptors were collected from a man younger than 30 in good health. Both conserved end residues are trimmed from each CDR3.

TRBJ1-4 TRBV7-2 ASSSSGATNEKLF
TRBJ2-7 TRBV21-1 ASSIWTGRIEQY
TRBJ1-2 TRBV4-3 ASSQTRDTSYT
TRBJ2-1 TRBV2 ASKGQGQNEQF
TRBJ1-4 TRBV10-3 AISEPNIPELF
TRBJ2-7 TRBV28 ASSPGLAAVYEQY
TRBJ1-5 TRBV18 ASSPILGTGDQPQH
TRBJ1-4 TRBV10-3 AISEDRGREKLF
TRBJ2-7 TRBV4-3 ASSQDPGTSEYEQY
TRBJ2-3 TRBV27 ASSYRGGTDTQY
TRBJ2-1 TRBV7-2 ASTPSSGRATNEQF
TRBJ2-5 TRBV7-3 ASSPGLAAQETQY
TRBJ2-1 TRBV5-1 ASSLGLAGTNEQF
TRBJ2-3 TRBV5-1 ASSLGGTSGGTDTQY
TRBJ2-2 TRBV5-1 ASSSIRTDTGELF
TRBJ1-2 TRBV6-6 ASMGRGYDYGYT
TRBJ1-2 TRBV29-1 SGQGLEGYT
TRBJ2-4 TRBV19 ASSGLAKNIQY
TRBJ2-1 TRBV15 ATSREGGNTYNEQF
TRBJ1-2 TRBV5-1 ASSLRPGQENLA
TRBJ2-7 TRBV5-1 ASSFGAPGNEQY
TRBJ1-1 TRBV19 ASIPTGGLNTEAF
TRBJ2-2 TRBV28 ASSAPRPGQGGIGELF
TRBJ2-1 TRBV29-1 SGLTGGPWNEQF
TRBJ2-7 TRBV25-1 ASSSPATAHYEQY
TRBJ2-7 TRBV7-2 ASSRLAGGHYEQY
TRBJ1-4 TRBV5-4 ASSPRQGLNEKLF
TRBJ2-7 TRBV19 ASSIPGQGIYEQY
TRBJ1-1 TRBV10-1 ASSDPARGEAF
TRBJ1-4 TRBV30 AWSVLQTTNEKLF
TRBJ2-2 TRBV4-1 ASSQDWLAGSPNTGELF
TRBJ2-3 TRBV6-5 ASSRRDRTTDTQY
TRBJ1-1 TRBV28 ASSLGWTGYTEAF
TRBJ1-5 TRBV2 ASSEESNQPQH